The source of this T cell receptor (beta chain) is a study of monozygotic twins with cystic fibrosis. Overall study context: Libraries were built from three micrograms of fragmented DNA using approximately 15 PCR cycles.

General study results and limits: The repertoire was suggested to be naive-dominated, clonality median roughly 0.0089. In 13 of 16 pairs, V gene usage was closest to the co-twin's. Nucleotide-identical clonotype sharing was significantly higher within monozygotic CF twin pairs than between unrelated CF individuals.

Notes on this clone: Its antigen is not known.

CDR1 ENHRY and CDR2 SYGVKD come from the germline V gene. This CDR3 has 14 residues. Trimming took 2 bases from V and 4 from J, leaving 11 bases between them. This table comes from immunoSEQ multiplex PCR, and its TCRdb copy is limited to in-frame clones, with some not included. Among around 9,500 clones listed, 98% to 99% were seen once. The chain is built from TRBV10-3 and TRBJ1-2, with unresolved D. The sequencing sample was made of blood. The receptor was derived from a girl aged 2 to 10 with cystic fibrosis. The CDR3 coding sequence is TGTGCCATCAGTGAGGAGGCAGGTATCTATGGCTACACCTTC. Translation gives CAISEEAGIYGYTF.